This T cell receptor beta chain derives from a study of vaccination and CD4 T cells after COVID-19. This clonotype was found a few times. What it binds is unknown. The Oncomine TCR Beta short-read assay sequenced DNA from cultured CD4+ T cells. TCRdb called the PCR reads again in MiXCR, with one record for every CDR3 protein. The table has under 11,000 distinct CDR3 sequences, roughly 27% seen once. Germline V gene sequence: CDR1 MDHEN, CDR2 SYDVKM. This CDR3 is 16 amino acids long. With 2 bases clipped from V and 0 bases from J, the junction kept 5 bases outside the gene matches. Treatment indicated: approximately nine-day PBMC culture with coronavirus spike peptide pools or control peptides (ViraFEST assay).

The receptor comes from a human donor who had recovered from COVID-19. Sequencing used CD4+ T cells from blood, cultured in vitro, obtained after SARS-CoV-2 vaccination. The V and J genes are TRBV28 and TRBJ2-3; 7 bases match TRBD2. As DNA, the CDR3 is TGTGCCAGCAGTTTACCTAGCGGCCCTAGCACAGATACGCAGTATTTT. This sequence encodes CASSLPSGPSTDTQYF.